This T cell receptor (beta chain) was profiled in a study of radiotherapy plus CTLA-4 blockade in lung cancer. Germline V gene lookup returns CDR1 LNHDA and CDR2 SQIVND (reference sequence). The CDR3 has 12 amino acids. V was shortened by 7 bases and J by 4 bases, with 8 bases between the two germline ends. Data came from immunoSEQ multiplex PCR; TCRdb stores just in-frame clones and leaves some out. The sample has over 85,000 clones; around 84% are singletons. The J gene is TRBJ2-1, the V gene TRBV19; D ambiguous. This clonotype was obtained from a human donor with non-small cell lung cancer that progressed on radiotherapy plus ipilimumab. This specimen consisted of peripheral blood, obtained from a patient treated with radiotherapy plus ipilimumab. This chain's CDR3 is CASKGLYNEQFF. The CDR3 DNA follows: TGTGCCAGTAAGGGCCTTTACAATGAGCAGTTCTTC.